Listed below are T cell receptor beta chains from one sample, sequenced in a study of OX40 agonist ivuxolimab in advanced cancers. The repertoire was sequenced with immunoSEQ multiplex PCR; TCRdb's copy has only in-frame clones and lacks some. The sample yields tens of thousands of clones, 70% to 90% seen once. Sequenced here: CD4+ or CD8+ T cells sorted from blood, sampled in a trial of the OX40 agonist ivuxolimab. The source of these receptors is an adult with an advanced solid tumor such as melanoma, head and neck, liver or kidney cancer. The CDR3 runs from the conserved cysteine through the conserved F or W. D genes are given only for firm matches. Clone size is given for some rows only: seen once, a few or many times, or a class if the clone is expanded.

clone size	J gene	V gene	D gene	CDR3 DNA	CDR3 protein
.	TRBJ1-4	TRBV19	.	TGTGCCAGTAGTCGACAGGCAACTAATGAAAAACTGTTTTTT	CASSRQATNEKLFF
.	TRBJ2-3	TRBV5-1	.	TGCGCCAGCAGCTTGGGTCAAGGGACGGTCACAGATACGCAGTATTTT	CASSLGQGTVTDTQYF
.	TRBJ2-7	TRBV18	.	TGTGCCAGCTCACCAGATCCCGGGGGCGAGCAGTACTTC	CASSPDPGGEQYF
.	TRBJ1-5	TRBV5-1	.	TGCGCCAGCAGCTTGGTGGTGAAGTGGGTATCGGGTCAGCCCCAGCATTTT	CASSLVVKWVSGQPQHF
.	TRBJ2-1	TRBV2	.	TGTGCCAGCCTTCCTGGCAGGAGGGGTGAGCAGTTCTTC	CASLPGRRGEQFF
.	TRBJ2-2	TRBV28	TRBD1	TGTGCCAGCGGACTGGGACAGGGGGTCATCATAACCGGGGAGCTGTTTTTT	CASGLGQGVIITGELFF
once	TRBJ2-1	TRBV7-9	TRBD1	TGTGCCAGCAGCTTAGAAGGGACAGGTTCGGAGCAGTTCTTC	CASSLEGTGSEQFF
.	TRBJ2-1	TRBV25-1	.	TGTGCCACCAGAGGGGCCTCCTACAATGAGCAGTTCTTC	CATRGASYNEQFF
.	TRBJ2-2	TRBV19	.	TGTGCCAGTAAACCCCGCGGCACCGGGGAGCTGTTTTTT	CASKPRGTGELFF
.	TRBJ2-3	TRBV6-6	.	TGTGCCAGCAGTTACTCTACAGGGATCACAGATACGCAGTATTTT	CASSYSTGITDTQYF
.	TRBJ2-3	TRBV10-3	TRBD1	TGTGCCATCAGTGGCGGACAGGGGGCAGATACGCAGTATTTT	CAISGGQGADTQYF
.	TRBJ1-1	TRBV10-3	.	TGTGCCATCAGTACAGGGAGAAGGGGTGCGGCTGAAGCTTTCTTT	CAISTGRRGAAEAFF
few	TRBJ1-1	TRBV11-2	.	TGTGCCAGCAGCTTTCACACTGAAGCTTTCTTT	CASSFHTEAFF
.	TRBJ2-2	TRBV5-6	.	TGTGCCAGCAGTTTGTTAGGGTTTTCCGGGGAGCTGTTTTTT	CASSLLGFSGELFF
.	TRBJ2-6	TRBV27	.	TGTGCCAGCAGTTCGCAGGGGTCTGGGGCCAACGTCCTGACTTTC	CASSSQGSGANVLTF
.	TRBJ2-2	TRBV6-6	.	TGTGCCAGCACCAGGGTGGCGAACACCGGGGAGCTGTTTTTT	CASTRVANTGELFF
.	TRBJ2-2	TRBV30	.	TGTGCCTGGAGTCGTTGGACTTTAGATAGGGAGCTGTTTTTT	CAWSRWTLDRELFF
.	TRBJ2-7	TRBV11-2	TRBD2	TGTGCCAGCAGCCTAGCGGGGGTGGCTGGGGAGCAGTACTTC	CASSLAGVAGEQYF
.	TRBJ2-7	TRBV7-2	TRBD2	TGTGCCAGCAGCCACCCGGGACTAGCGGCAGCACATCCGTACTTC	CASSHPGLAAAHPYF
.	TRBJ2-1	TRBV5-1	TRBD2	TGCGCCAGCAGCTTGGAAGACTTGGCTAGCGGGAGGTACAATGAGCAGTTCTTC	CASSLEDLASGRYNEQFF
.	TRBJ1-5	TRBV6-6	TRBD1	TGTGCCAGCGAGGTTGGGGGACAGGGTGGTCAGCCCCAGCATTTT	CASEVGGQGGQPQHF
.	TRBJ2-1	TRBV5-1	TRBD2	TGCGCCAGCAGCTTGGGGACTCTAGCGGGAGGAGTCGGTGAGCAGTTCTTC	CASSLGTLAGGVGEQFF
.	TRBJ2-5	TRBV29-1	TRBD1	TGCAGCGGGGGACAGGGGGGGCAAGAGACCCAGTACTTC	CSGGQGGQETQYF
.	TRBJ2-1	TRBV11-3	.	TGTGCCAGCAGCTTTGGGGGCTACCCGAGCGATGAGCAGTTCTTC	CASSFGGYPSDEQFF
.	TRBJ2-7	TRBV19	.	TGTGCCAGTAGTATGACTGGGGGCGGGTACGAGCAGTACTTC	CASSMTGGGYEQYF
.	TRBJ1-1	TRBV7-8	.	TGTGCCAGCAGCTTAGTAGGAGAGGGCACTGAAGCTTTCTTT	CASSLVGEGTEAFF
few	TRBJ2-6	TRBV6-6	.	TGTGCCAGCAGTTACGCTCGGGGTGGGGCCAACGTCCTGACTTTC	CASSYARGGANVLTF
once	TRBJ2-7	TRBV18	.	TGTGCCAGCTCACTACCAGCGGTAGGATCCTACGAGCAGTACTTC	CASSLPAVGSYEQYF
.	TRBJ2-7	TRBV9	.	TGTGCCAGCAGCGTAGCCGCGGGACCACCATACGAGCAGTACTTC	CASSVAAGPPYEQYF
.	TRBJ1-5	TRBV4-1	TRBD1	TGCGCCAGCAGCCCGGACAGGTCGTATCAGCCCCAGCATTTT	CASSPDRSYQPQHF
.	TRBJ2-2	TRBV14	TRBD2	TGTGCCAGCAGTCAAGGACTAGCGGGAGCCACCGGGGAGCTGTTTTTT	CASSQGLAGATGELFF
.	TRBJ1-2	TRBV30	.	TGTGCCGCTGAACTTAACTATGGCTACACCTTC	CAAELNYGYTF
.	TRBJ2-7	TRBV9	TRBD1	TGTGCCAGCAGCGTTGCCGGGACAGGGAAATATTTCGAGCGGTACTTC	CASSVAGTGKYFERYF
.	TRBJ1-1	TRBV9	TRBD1	TGTGCCAGCAGCGTCCAACCGACAGGGGTGAACACTGAAGCTTTCTTT	CASSVQPTGVNTEAFF
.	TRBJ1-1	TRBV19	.	TGTGCCAGCAATCTCCGAGACCTCGGGGGTAGGGTTGAAGCTTTCTTT	CASNLRDLGGRVEAFF
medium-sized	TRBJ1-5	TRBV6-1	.	TGTGCCTGTAGACAGATCCATAGCAATCAGCCCCAGCATTTT	CACRQIHSNQPQHF
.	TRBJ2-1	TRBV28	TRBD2	TGTGCCAGCAGTCTACTAGCGGCTAACAATGAGCAGTTCTTC	CASSLLAANNEQFF
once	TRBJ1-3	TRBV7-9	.	TGTGCCAGCAGCGAGATGGGACCGGGAAACACCATATATTTT	CASSEMGPGNTIYF
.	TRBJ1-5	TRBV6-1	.	TGTGCCAGCAGTGAAGTGCAGCCCCAGCATTTT	CASSEVQPQHF
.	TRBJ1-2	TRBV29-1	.	TGCAGCGTTGGGGGGATCTCTGGCTACACCTTC	CSVGGISGYTF
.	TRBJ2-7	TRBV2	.	TGTGCCAGCAGTGAAGGTCCTCCTCTCCTCTACTTC	CASSEGPPLLYF
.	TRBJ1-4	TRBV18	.	TGTGCCAGCTCTCCTTCGACGAATATCTATGAAAAACTGTTTTTT	CASSPSTNIYEKLFF